Each of the 22 T cell receptor beta chains below was sequenced from the same sample in a study of response to subunit inactivated influenza vaccine. TCRdb re-derived calls from the RT-PCR reads in MiXCR, one entry per CDR3 protein. The sample has about 500,000 distinct CDR3 sequences, approximately 7.2% seen once. Material: PBMCs from blood, obtained 23 to 25 months after vaccination. The receptors here all came from a man between 50 and 69 years old who received an inactivated influenza vaccine.

Many counts were recorded for this clonotype. The chain carries TRBV12-3 or TRBV12-4 and TRBJ2-1; D may be TRBD1 or TRBD2 (6 bases each). V was cut by 3 bases and J by 3 bases, with 12 bases left in between. The CDR3 extends over 15 amino acids. As DNA, the CDR3 is TGTGCCAGCAGTTTCGGGGGCAGGGTCTACAATGAGCAGTTCTTC. This gives the protein CASSFGGRVYNEQFF.

This clonotype appeared a single time. The chain combines TRBV4-2 with TRBJ2-7, with 7 bases fitting TRBD1. V dropped 4 bases and J dropped 3; count of bases not matched to a gene: 12. This CDR3 is 16 amino acids long. Germline V gene sequence: CDR1 LGHNA, CDR2 YNFKEQ. The DNA for the CDR3 is TGTGCCAGCAGCCGGGAACGGACAGGATCCTACTACGAGCAGTACTTC. It specifies CASSRERTGSYYEQYF.

A remark on this clonotype: No DNA is shown, since the ends of the CDR3 on it are uncertain; the CDR3 is the one TCRdb lists. CDR3 in amino acids: CSALRRLRPGSCFF. The chain links TRBV20-1 to TRBJ2-2. CDR1 and CDR2 (germline): DFQATT, SNEGSKA (reference sequence). A total of 14 residues make up the CDR3, ends included.

This clonotype was counted only a few times. This sequence joins TRBV7-2 and TRBJ1-4, with TRBD1 matching 7 bases. The CDR3 covers 16 residues. CDR1 is SGHTA and CDR2 is FQGNSA in the germline V gene. V was clipped by 5 bases and J by 3 bases; unmatched bases: 9. The CDR3 is CASSDRGHGANEKLFF. CDR3 sequence (DNA): TGTGCCAGCAGCGATAGGGGGCATGGAGCTAATGAAAAACTGTTTTTT.

This clonotype turned up a few times. The J gene is TRBJ2-7, the V gene TRBV5-1; 10 bases are shared with TRBD1. The CDR3 runs to 15 residues. Germline values: CDR1 SGHRS, CDR2 YFSETQ. The J segment lost 2 bases and the V segment lost 3 bases, leaving 5 bases of the junction unmatched. CDR3 nucleotide sequence: TGCGCCAGCAGCTGGAGGGGACAGGGGCCCTACGAGCAGTACTTC. The encoded protein is CASSWRGQGPYEQYF.

Many counts were recorded for this clonotype. The CDR3 DNA is TGTGCCAGCAGCCGTAGAGGCGACACCGGGGAGCTGTTTTTT. Its translation: CASSRRGDTGELFF. The chain has TRBV3-1 and TRBJ2-2, with D uncertain. The germline gives CDR1 LGHDT, CDR2 YNNKEL (reference sequence). This CDR3 is 14 amino acids long. The germline V and J ends were trimmed by 4 bases and 3 bases, with 9 bases remaining between them.

J is TRBJ2-2 and V is TRBV12-3 or TRBV12-4, with a weak D call TRBD1 (6 bases). V was clipped by 3 bases and J by 3 bases, with 14 bases between them. The CDR3 has 16 residues. The CDR3: CASSFATGLYTGELFF. The CDR3 DNA sequence: TGTGCCAGCAGTTTTGCCACAGGGCTTTACACCGGGGAGCTGTTTTTT.

The chain employs TRBV12-3 or TRBV12-4 and TRBJ2-3; D unresolved. This CDR3 comprises 13 residues. The V end was cut by 6 bases, the J end by 6 bases, with 13 bases between. CDR3 protein: CASRPRRWDTQYF. DNA for the CDR3: TGTGCCAGCAGGCCTAGAAGATGGGATACGCAGTATTTT.

This clonotype occurred a few times. The chain recombines TRBV29-1 with TRBJ1-1; D is undetermined. The CDR3 covers 10 residues. V lost 8 bases and J 4 bases, leaving 8 bases between the germline ends. Per the germline V gene, CDR1 is SQVTM and CDR2 is ANQGSEA. CDR3 protein: CSTAGTEAFF. The CDR3 region has the DNA TGCAGCACCGCGGGCACTGAAGCTTTCTTT.

This sequence joins TRBV10-3 and TRBJ2-1; no clear D gene. CDR3 length: 13 amino acids. Trimming pared 0 bases from V and 6 bases from J, leaving 6 bases between. CDR1 and CDR2 (germline): ENHRY, SYGVKD. CDR3 protein: CAISESNSNEQFF. CDR3 DNA sequence: TGTGCCATCAGTGAGTCGAACAGCAATGAGCAGTTCTTC.

The chain couples TRBV20-1 to TRBJ2-3; D gene uncertain. Trimming removed 1 base from V and 0 bases from J, with 11 bases in between. The CDR3 runs 15 residues. The germline gives CDR1 DFQATT, CDR2 SNEGSKA (reference sequence). In DNA form, the CDR3 reads TGCAGTGCTAGAGGTGCCATCCTAAGCACAGATACGCAGTATTTT. Protein sequence: CSARGAILSTDTQYF.

This clonotype was counted only a few times. The CDR3 reads CASSVGRTPLTGELFF. Written as DNA, the CDR3 is TGTGCCAGCAGCGTAGGTCGGACTCCTCTCACCGGGGAGCTGTTTTTT. The chain links TRBV9 to TRBJ2-2, with D possibly TRBD2 on 5 matching bases. The CDR3 loop spans 16 amino acids. The V and J ends lost 0 bases and 4 bases respectively, with 13 bases between them. CDR1 and CDR2 (germline): SGDLS, YYNGEE.

The chain uses TRBV7-2 and TRBJ2-7; TRBD1 matches at 10 bases. Looked up from germline, CDR1 is SGHTA and CDR2 is FQGNSA. The V segment lost 4 bases and the J segment 2 bases; nucleotides outside the gene matches: 2. The CDR3 runs 14 residues. The CDR3 sequence is CASSWTGGTYEQYF. The CDR3 DNA follows: TGTGCCAGCAGCTGGACAGGGGGAACCTACGAGCAGTACTTC.

This clonotype came up many times. V and J are TRBV5-1 and TRBJ2-6; D remains ambiguous. The V and J ends lost 0 bases and 1 base respectively, with 8 bases between them. From germline, CDR1 is SGHRS and CDR2 YFSETQ. The CDR3 is 16 residues long. DNA of the CDR3: TGCGCCAGCAGCTTGGTCTCCGGTTCTGGGGCCAACGTCCTGACTTTC. This gives the protein CASSLVSGSGANVLTF.

This clonotype was recorded many times. The gene calls are TRBV10-3 and TRBJ2-3, with 9 bases aligning to TRBD2. With V trimmed by 8 bases and J by 3 bases, 9 bases remained unmatched. The CDR3 is 15 residues long. Per germline, CDR1 ENHRY and CDR2 SYGVKD. The CDR3 loop is CAIGGAGGVTDTQYF. Written as DNA, the CDR3 is TGTGCCATCGGGGGAGCGGGAGGAGTTACAGATACGCAGTATTTT.

This clonotype was detected ten times or more. CDR3 bases: TGTGCCACGAGGGAGGACCCGAACACCGGGGAGCTGTTTTTT. Translated: CATREDPNTGELFF. V is TRBV15 and J is TRBJ2-2, with D tentatively TRBD2 (6 bases). This CDR3 spans 14 amino acids. Trimming left V 9 bases short and J 0 bases short, with 11 bases between. The germline V gene encodes CDR1 LNHNV and CDR2 YYDKDF (reference sequence).

The CDR3 loop reads CSAPRPRLVSGEQFF. The CDR3, as DNA: TGCAGTGCTCCCCGTCCGCGACTAGTTTCCGGTGAGCAGTTCTTC. This rearrangement joins TRBV20-1 to TRBJ2-1; D might be TRBD2 (6 bases). This CDR3 contains 15 residues. Trimming left V 5 bases short and J 9 bases short, with 23 bases between. Per the germline V gene, CDR1 is DFQATT and CDR2 is SNEGSKA (reference sequence).

This chain joins TRBV6-2 or TRBV6-3 and TRBJ2-7; tentative D call: TRBD1 (6 bases). The CDR3 is 15 residues long. Germline V gene sequence: CDR1 MNHEY, CDR2 SVGEGT. Trimming shortened V by 2 bases and J by 0 bases, and 11 bases separated the two germline ends. The CDR3 is CASSYGQGPSYEQYF. The CDR3 coding sequence is TGTGCCAGCAGTTACGGGCAGGGGCCCTCCTACGAGCAGTACTTC.

The chain uses TRBV7-2 and TRBJ1-1; a possible D gene is TRBD1 (5 bases). V was cut by 5 bases and J by 8 bases, with 18 bases left in between. The CDR3 extends over 14 amino acids. Per the germline V gene, CDR1 is SGHTA and CDR2 is FQGNSA. Here the CDR3 reads CASSPRWGRREAFF. CDR3 in DNA: TGTGCCAGCAGCCCGAGGTGGGGCAGGAGGGAAGCTTTCTTT.

The rearrangement links TRBV20-1 to TRBJ2-7; D unresolved. V lost 0 bases to trimming and J lost 3 bases, with 15 bases between them. The CDR3 extends over 15 amino acids. CDR1 is DFQATT, CDR2 SNEGSKA, per germline (reference sequence). As DNA, the CDR3 is TGCAGTGCTAGAGATCTCATGGGCAGATACTACGAGCAGTACTTC. Translation: CSARDLMGRYYEQYF.

This chain connects TRBV6-2 or TRBV6-3 to TRBJ1-5; tentative D call: TRBD1 (6 bases). The CDR3 has 16 residues. From germline, CDR1 is MNHEY and CDR2 SVGEGT. With 6 bases removed from V and 1 base from J, the gap between germline ends came to 16 bases. CDR3 loop: CASRDIQGGSNQPQHF. The CDR3 DNA sequence: TGTGCCAGCAGAGACATACAGGGAGGAAGCAATCAGCCCCAGCATTTT.

In this sample, this clonotype turned up a few times. The chain uses TRBV29-1 and TRBJ2-6, with 8 bases identical to TRBD1. The CDR3 spans 17 residues. Unmatched junction bases numbered 12, after V lost 8 bases and J lost 0 bases. Germline CDR1 SQVTM, CDR2 ANQGSEA. The CDR3 DNA sequence: TGCAGCCCTAAACCGGGACAGGAAACCTCTGGGGCCAACGTCCTGACTTTC. It encodes CSPKPGQETSGANVLTF.